These T cell receptor beta chains were read from a single sample in a study of blood T cell repertoires in COVID-19. Measured with immunoSEQ multiplex PCR; TCRdb has only the in-frame clones, and not every one. The table lists about 480,000 clones, around nine tenths of them singletons, with just under 2% in the top ten. The sample consisted of PBMCs or T cells enriched from blood (not recorded which). The receptors shown here come from a woman under 30 with acute COVID-19. The CDR3 runs from the conserved cysteine through the conserved F or W. D genes are given only for firm matches. For some rows the clone size is stated as once, few or many, or as a class when expanded; others skip it.

J gene: TRBJ1-4
clone size: -
D gene: TRBD1
V gene: TRBV19
CDR3 protein: CASSNRGGTNEKLFF
CDR3 DNA: TGTGCCAGTAGTAACAGGGGCGGCACTAATGAAAAACTGTTTTTT

J gene: TRBJ1-4
clone size: once
D gene: TRBD1
V gene: TRBV3-1/TRBV3-2
CDR3 protein: CASSQPRGPGEKLFF
CDR3 DNA: TGTGCCAGCAGCCAACCCAGGGGGCCTGGGGAAAAACTGTTTTTT

J gene: TRBJ2-1
clone size: -
D gene: TRBD2
V gene: TRBV9
CDR3 protein: CASSVGTSDEQFF
CDR3 DNA: TGTGCCAGCAGCGTGGGGACTAGCGATGAGCAGTTCTTC

J gene: TRBJ2-2
clone size: -
D gene: -
V gene: TRBV6-5
CDR3 protein: CASIMLTTSGELFF
CDR3 DNA: TGTGCCAGCATAATGTTAACAACCTCCGGGGAGCTGTTTTTT

J gene: TRBJ1-1
clone size: -
D gene: -
V gene: TRBV6-8
CDR3 protein: CASSYGGLKNTEAFF
CDR3 DNA: TGTGCCAGCAGTTACGGAGGGCTTAAGAACACTGAAGCTTTCTTT

J gene: TRBJ2-7
clone size: once
D gene: TRBD1
V gene: TRBV5-5
CDR3 protein: CASSLEAGGYEQYF
CDR3 DNA: TGTGCCAGCAGCTTGGAGGCAGGGGGCTACGAGCAGTACTTC

J gene: TRBJ2-5
clone size: few
D gene: -
V gene: TRBV7-7
CDR3 protein: CASSLGRQIKQETQYF
CDR3 DNA: TGTGCTAGCAGCTTAGGGCGACAGATAAAGCAAGAGACCCAGTACTTC

J gene: TRBJ1-4
clone size: few
D gene: -
V gene: TRBV18
CDR3 protein: CASSPNRYGKLFF
CDR3 DNA: TGTGCCAGCTCACCTAACAGGTATGGAAAACTGTTTTTT

J gene: TRBJ1-1
clone size: -
D gene: -
V gene: TRBV10-3
CDR3 protein: CAISEGLQYGEAFF
CDR3 DNA: TGTGCCATCAGTGAGGGCTTACAGTACGGTGAAGCTTTCTTT

J gene: TRBJ2-1
clone size: -
D gene: -
V gene: TRBV10-3
CDR3 protein: CAISEAGPATNEQFF
CDR3 DNA: TGTGCCATCAGTGAGGCGGGCCCGGCTACCAATGAGCAGTTCTTC

J gene: TRBJ2-2
clone size: -
D gene: TRBD1
V gene: TRBV29-1
CDR3 protein: CSVQGANTGELFF
CDR3 DNA: TGCAGCGTTCAGGGGGCGAACACCGGGGAGCTGTTTTTT

J gene: TRBJ2-2
clone size: -
D gene: TRBD1
V gene: TRBV7-3
CDR3 protein: CASSLFGTGGSGSTGELFF
CDR3 DNA: TGTGCCAGCAGCTTATTTGGGACAGGGGGCTCTGGGAGCACCGGGGAGCTGTTTTTT

J gene: TRBJ2-3
clone size: -
D gene: TRBD1
V gene: TRBV7-2
CDR3 protein: CASSRTGGETDTQYF
CDR3 DNA: TGTGCCAGCAGCCGTACAGGGGGCGAAACAGATACGCAGTATTTT

J gene: TRBJ2-5
clone size: -
D gene: -
V gene: TRBV11-3
CDR3 protein: CASSLGSLGGKETQYF
CDR3 DNA: TGTGCCAGCAGCTTAGGGAGTTTGGGGGGAAAAGAGACCCAGTACTTC

J gene: TRBJ1-6
clone size: -
D gene: TRBD1
V gene: TRBV7-2
CDR3 protein: CASSLRRTGGNSPLHF
CDR3 DNA: TGTGCCAGCAGCTTAAGGCGGACAGGTGGGAATTCACCCCTCCACTTT

J gene: TRBJ1-4
clone size: -
D gene: -
V gene: TRBV7-9
CDR3 protein: CASSLAGTGEKLFF
CDR3 DNA: TGTGCCAGCAGCTTAGCAGGGACTGGTGAAAAACTGTTTTTT

J gene: TRBJ1-2
clone size: -
D gene: -
V gene: TRBV3-1/TRBV3-2
CDR3 protein: CASSSTYRALDGYTF
CDR3 DNA: TGTGCCAGCAGCTCAACCTACCGCGCCCTGGATGGCTACACCTTC

J gene: TRBJ2-2
clone size: -
D gene: -
V gene: TRBV10-2
CDR3 protein: CASSDLSGVGFTGELFF
CDR3 DNA: TGCGCCAGCAGTGATTTATCAGGGGTAGGGTTCACCGGGGAGCTGTTTTTT

J gene: TRBJ1-6
clone size: -
D gene: TRBD1
V gene: TRBV5-4
CDR3 protein: CASSGAPGQYNSPLHF
CDR3 DNA: TGTGCCAGCAGCGGGGCCCCGGGACAGTATAATTCACCCCTCCACTTT

J gene: TRBJ1-3
clone size: few
D gene: -
V gene: TRBV2
CDR3 protein: CASSADSLGTIYF
CDR3 DNA: TGTGCCAGCAGTGCTGACAGTCTGGGCACCATATATTTT

J gene: TRBJ1-4
clone size: -
D gene: -
V gene: TRBV20-1
CDR3 protein: CSASTPLNEKLFF
CDR3 DNA: TGCAGTGCTAGTACACCGCTTAATGAAAAACTGTTTTTT

J gene: TRBJ2-1
clone size: -
D gene: TRBD2
V gene: TRBV11-2
CDR3 protein: CASSSGLAGGAGRNEQFF
CDR3 DNA: TGTGCCAGCAGCTCAGGACTAGCGGGGGGGGCCGGTCGCAATGAGCAGTTCTTC

J gene: TRBJ1-6
clone size: -
D gene: -
V gene: TRBV15
CDR3 protein: CATSSPGVSSPLHF
CDR3 DNA: TGTGCCACCAGCAGCCCAGGGGTCTCTTCACCCCTCCACTTT

J gene: TRBJ2-3
clone size: -
D gene: TRBD1
V gene: TRBV27
CDR3 protein: CASTRGQRGTQYF
CDR3 DNA: TGTGCCAGCACCAGGGGGCAAAGGGGTACGCAGTATTTT

J gene: TRBJ2-6
clone size: -
D gene: -
V gene: TRBV5-6
CDR3 protein: CASSYNSGANVLTF
CDR3 DNA: TGTGCCAGCAGCTACAACTCTGGGGCCAACGTCCTGACTTTC

J gene: TRBJ1-2
clone size: -
D gene: TRBD1
V gene: TRBV6-1
CDR3 protein: CASSEDRGDYGYTF
CDR3 DNA: TGTGCCAGCAGTGAAGACAGGGGAGACTATGGCTACACCTTC

J gene: TRBJ2-7
clone size: -
D gene: -
V gene: TRBV6-2/TRBV6-3
CDR3 protein: CASSYGGLADYEQYF
CDR3 DNA: TGTGCCAGCAGTTACGGGGGGCTAGCGGACTACGAGCAGTACTTC

J gene: TRBJ1-2
clone size: -
D gene: TRBD1
V gene: TRBV7-2
CDR3 protein: CASSLTGQGYGYTF
CDR3 DNA: TGTGCCAGCAGCTTAACGGGACAGGGTTATGGCTACACCTTC

J gene: TRBJ1-1
clone size: -
D gene: -
V gene: TRBV28
CDR3 protein: CASSTTPGKVTTEAFF
CDR3 DNA: TGTGCCAGCAGTACGACACCCGGGAAGGTCACCACTGAAGCTTTCTTT

J gene: TRBJ1-2
clone size: -
D gene: -
V gene: TRBV9
CDR3 protein: CASSVAGADYGYTF
CDR3 DNA: TGTGCCAGCAGCGTAGCTGGGGCAGACTATGGCTACACCTTC

J gene: TRBJ1-4
clone size: -
D gene: TRBD1
V gene: TRBV6-5
CDR3 protein: CASSYSRQGAAELFF
CDR3 DNA: TGTGCCAGCAGTTACTCGCGGCAGGGGGCGGCGGAACTGTTTTTT

J gene: TRBJ1-2
clone size: once
D gene: TRBD1
V gene: TRBV11-2
CDR3 protein: CASSLDRGDYGYTF
CDR3 DNA: TGTGCCAGCAGCTTGGACAGGGGAGATTATGGCTACACCTTC

J gene: TRBJ2-7
clone size: -
D gene: -
V gene: TRBV7-9
CDR3 protein: CASSLESAYEQYF
CDR3 DNA: TGTGCCAGCAGCTTAGAGTCAGCCTACGAGCAGTACTTC

J gene: TRBJ1-3
clone size: -
D gene: TRBD1
V gene: TRBV25-1
CDR3 protein: CASSAGTASGNTIYF
CDR3 DNA: TGTGCCAGCAGTGCCGGGACAGCCTCTGGAAACACCATATATTTT

J gene: TRBJ2-7
clone size: -
D gene: -
V gene: TRBV4-1
CDR3 protein: CASSQASRGYEQYF
CDR3 DNA: TGCGCCAGCAGCCAAGCCAGTCGGGGCTACGAGCAGTACTTC

J gene: TRBJ2-7
clone size: -
D gene: -
V gene: TRBV12-3/TRBV12-4
CDR3 protein: CASSSGVSEQYF
CDR3 DNA: TGTGCCAGCAGTTCCGGGGTTTCCGAGCAGTACTTC

J gene: TRBJ2-7
clone size: once
D gene: -
V gene: TRBV7-9
CDR3 protein: CASSLEVSGAGEQYF
CDR3 DNA: TGTGCCAGCAGCTTAGAGGTTTCAGGGGCAGGCGAGCAGTACTTC

J gene: TRBJ2-7
clone size: -
D gene: TRBD2
V gene: TRBV30
CDR3 protein: CAWSEAGVGEQYF
CDR3 DNA: TGTGCCTGGAGTGAAGCGGGAGTGGGCGAGCAGTACTTC

J gene: TRBJ2-7
clone size: -
D gene: TRBD1
V gene: TRBV10-3
CDR3 protein: CAISSTGDSYEQYF
CDR3 DNA: TGTGCCATCAGTTCGACAGGGGACTCCTACGAGCAGTACTTC

J gene: TRBJ1-1
clone size: -
D gene: -
V gene: TRBV27
CDR3 protein: CASSLGLGNTEAFF
CDR3 DNA: TGTGCCAGCAGTTTAGGGCTGGGGAACACTGAAGCTTTCTTT

J gene: TRBJ2-7
clone size: -
D gene: TRBD1
V gene: TRBV3-1/TRBV3-2
CDR3 protein: CASSQTGQDAEQYF
CDR3 DNA: TGTGCCAGCAGCCAGACGGGACAGGATGCCGAGCAGTACTTC

J gene: TRBJ2-2
clone size: -
D gene: -
V gene: TRBV29-1
CDR3 protein: CSVTSRDSGELFF
CDR3 DNA: TGCAGCGTCACCTCCAGGGATTCCGGGGAGCTGTTTTTT

J gene: TRBJ1-1
clone size: -
D gene: -
V gene: TRBV6-5
CDR3 protein: CASREGGGTTEAFF
CDR3 DNA: TGTGCCAGTAGGGAGGGAGGGGGTACCACTGAAGCTTTCTTT

J gene: TRBJ1-3
clone size: -
D gene: -
V gene: TRBV7-9
CDR3 protein: CASSQSAGYSGNTIYF
CDR3 DNA: TGTGCCAGCAGCCAAAGCGCAGGGTACTCTGGAAACACCATATATTTT

J gene: TRBJ2-1
clone size: -
D gene: -
V gene: TRBV11-2
CDR3 protein: CASSSYRGGTDEQFF
CDR3 DNA: TGTGCCAGCAGCTCCTATCGGGGCGGGACTGATGAGCAGTTCTTC

J gene: TRBJ1-1
clone size: -
D gene: -
V gene: TRBV27
CDR3 protein: CASSPWTNTEAFF
CDR3 DNA: TGTGCCAGCAGTCCCTGGACAAACACTGAAGCTTTCTTT